This record concerns one T cell receptor (beta chain) sequence. Between the trimmed V and J ends, which lost 4 bases and 4 bases, there was a span of 13 bases. This CDR3 contains 13 residues. Germline-derived CDR1 and CDR2 are SQVTM and ANQGSEA. The data are from a study of T cell repertoires in cytomegalovirus infection. In TCRdb, the reads were re-called with MiXCR into one record per CDR3 protein. The table has 100,000 to 150,000 distinct CDR3 sequences, less than 9.5% seen once. This chain connects TRBV29-1 to TRBJ1-2, with D possibly being TRBD1 (5 bases). Sequenced sample: PBMCs. The clonotype comes from a human donor in good health (CMV status not recorded). Some clones in this sample may be carry-over from other donors' samples. CDR3 amino acids: CSVGGGDGYGYTF. The CDR3 nucleotides read TGCAGCGTTGGCGGGGGGGATGGCTATGGCTACACCTTC.